These 15 T cell receptor beta chains were all obtained from the same sample, sequenced in a study of OX40 agonist ivuxolimab in advanced cancers. Here immunoSEQ multiplex PCR was the method, and the copy in TCRdb shows in-frame clones only, minus some. The table records tens of thousands of clones, about 85% of them present only once. The sample was CD4+ or CD8+ T cells sorted from blood, taken in a trial of the OX40 agonist ivuxolimab. These TCRs come from an adult with an advanced solid tumor such as melanoma, head and neck, liver or kidney cancer.

This chain connects TRBV2 to TRBJ2-1; no clear D. V lost 7 bases to trimming and J lost 5 bases, with 12 bases between them. This CDR3 is 13 amino acids long. Looked up from germline, CDR1 is SNHLY and CDR2 is FYNNEI. CDR3 amino acids: CASIGVSDNEQFF. The DNA for the CDR3 is TGTGCCAGCATTGGGGTGTCAGACAATGAGCAGTTCTTC.

V is TRBV19 and J is TRBJ1-1; TRBD1 is a possible D gene (5 bases). CDR3 length: 13 residues. V was trimmed by 7 bases and J by 6 bases, leaving 15 bases between them. Germline values: CDR1 LNHDA, CDR2 SQIVND (reference sequence). The CDR3 DNA sequence: TGTGCCAGTAACCCGCCGGGGGATTCTGAAGCTTTCTTT. Protein product: CASNPPGDSEAFF. Filled out from reference TRBV19 and TRBJ1-1, the complete variable domain reads DGGITQSPKYLFRKEGQNVTLSCEQNLNHDAMYWYRQDPGQGLRLIYYSQIVNDFQKGDIAEGYSVSREKKESFPLTVTSAQKNPTAFYLCASNPPGDSEAFFGQGTRLTVV.

The chain carries TRBV10-3 and TRBJ1-2, with D unclear. This CDR3 has 15 amino acids. Germline V gene sequence: CDR1 ENHRY, CDR2 SYGVKD. V was clipped by 3 bases and J by 3 bases, with 14 bases between them. CDR3 sequence: CAISEGRVGYYGYTF. In DNA form, the CDR3 reads TGTGCCATCAGTGAAGGCCGGGTCGGATACTATGGCTACACCTTC.

The chain recombines TRBV10-3 with TRBJ1-3; a weak D match, TRBD1 (5 bases). From germline, CDR1 is ENHRY and CDR2 SYGVKD. CDR3 length: 15 amino acids. V shed 6 bases and J shed 0 bases, with 12 bases lying between them. CDR3 coding DNA: TGTGCCATCAGGCCGGGGCCGGACTCTGGAAACACCATATATTTT. It codes for CAIRPGPDSGNTIYF.

In DNA form, the CDR3 reads TGTGCCAGCAGCGTAGGTGGGACAGGGTTGCCCGGGGAGCTGTTTTTT. This codes for CASSVGGTGLPGELFF. This sequence joins TRBV9 and TRBJ2-2, with 9 bases matching TRBD1. Per the germline V gene, CDR1 is SGDLS and CDR2 is YYNGEE. V shed 0 bases and J 6 bases; nucleotides not matched to a gene: 6. The CDR3 extends over 16 amino acids.

The CDR3 loop reads CASGGGWAEAFF. The DNA of the CDR3 is TGTGCCAGCGGGGGGGGATGGGCTGAAGCTTTCTTT. This chain connects TRBV2 to TRBJ1-1; a weak D match, TRBD1 (5 bases). The CDR3 totals 12 residues. Germline V CDR1 and CDR2: SNHLY, FYNNEI. The germline V and J ends were trimmed by 8 bases and 6 bases, with 13 bases remaining between them.

This chain uses TRBV6-6 with TRBJ2-7; 8 bases line up with TRBD2. This CDR3 spans 13 amino acids. Germline loops: CDR1 MNHNY, CDR2 SVGAGI (reference sequence). J gave up 3 bases and V 3 bases, and 1 base lay outside the gene matches. The CDR3 sequence is CASSYGTSYEQYF. CDR3 nucleotide sequence: TGTGCCAGCAGTTATGGGACTAGCTACGAGCAGTACTTC.

This clone was observed a handful of times. This chain uses TRBV30 with TRBJ1-4, with D possibly TRBD1 on 5 matching bases. V gave up 0 bases and J gave up 3 bases, with 11 bases separating them. CDR1 and CDR2 from the germline V gene are GTSNPN and SVGIG (reference sequence). This CDR3 region has 15 residues. CDR3 nucleotide sequence: TGTGCCTGGAGTGTGAAGGGGCGGGCTAATGAAAAACTGTTTTTT. It yields the protein CAWSVKGRANEKLFF.

The chain has TRBV6-1 and TRBJ2-7; 9 bases are a match to TRBD2. Losses at the gene ends were 0 bases for V and 3 bases for J; bases not matched to a gene: 6. The CDR3 runs to 16 residues. Germline-derived CDR1 and CDR2 are MNHNS and SASEGT. The chain's CDR3 is CASSEAMIAGVYEQYF. CDR3 in DNA: TGTGCCAGCAGTGAAGCGATGATAGCGGGGGTCTACGAGCAGTACTTC.

This clone has a single count. The chain has TRBV11-2 and TRBJ2-7; D not resolved. This CDR3 comprises 18 residues. V dropped 1 base and J dropped 1 base, with 20 bases sitting between them. The germline V gene has CDR1 SGHAT and CDR2 FQNNGV. The CDR3 loop reads CASSLARLGSTQSYEQYF. The CDR3, as DNA: TGTGCCAGCAGCTTAGCCCGTTTGGGCTCCACACAGTCCTACGAGCAGTACTTC.

V gene TRBV5-8 combines with J gene TRBJ2-7, with TRBD2 matching over 10 bases. The V segment lost 0 bases and the J segment 3 bases; nucleotides outside the gene matches: 6. Germline lookup yields CDR1 SGHTS and CDR2 YDEGEE. The CDR3 covers 16 residues. This CDR3 reads CASSLAASGRIYEQYF. The CDR3 DNA follows: TGTGCCAGCAGCTTGGCGGCTAGCGGGAGAATCTACGAGCAGTACTTC.

The CDR3 loop reads CASSQQISNEQFF. The CDR3 DNA is TGTGCCAGCTCACAACAGATATCCAATGAGCAGTTCTTC. The V call is TRBV18, the J call TRBJ2-1; D unclear. Germline V gene lookup returns CDR1 KGHSH and CDR2 LQKENI. This CDR3 comprises 13 residues. The V and J ends lost 4 bases and 6 bases respectively, with 10 bases between them.

CDR3 nucleotides: TGTGCCAGCAGTGCTGTTCCGGGAGGGCCCTCAGATACGCAGTATTTT. Translation: CASSAVPGGPSDTQYF. This chain connects TRBV6-1 to TRBJ2-3; 8 bases are a match to TRBD2. The V segment lost 4 bases and the J segment 4 bases; nucleotides outside the gene matches: 10. Germline V CDR1 and CDR2: MNHNS, SASEGT. This CDR3 spans 16 amino acids.

The V call is TRBV19, the J call TRBJ2-1, with 7 nucleotides matching TRBD2. Looked up from germline, CDR1 is LNHDA and CDR2 is SQIVND (reference sequence). V lost 1 base to trimming and J lost 8 bases; unmatched junction nucleotides: 5. The length of the CDR3 is 14 residues. The CDR3 DNA follows: TGTGCCAGTAGTATAGCCACTAGCGTCGATGAGCAGTTCTTC. This gives the protein CASSIATSVDEQFF.

V usage is TRBV29-1 and J usage is TRBJ1-5; D call uncertain. Per germline, CDR1 SQVTM and CDR2 ANQGSEA. The length of the CDR3 is 13 residues. V lost 1 base and J lost 0, with 4 bases in between. Written as DNA, the CDR3 is TGCAGCGTTGAAGTCAGTAGCAATCAGCCCCAGCATTTT. Protein sequence: CSVEVSSNQPQHF.